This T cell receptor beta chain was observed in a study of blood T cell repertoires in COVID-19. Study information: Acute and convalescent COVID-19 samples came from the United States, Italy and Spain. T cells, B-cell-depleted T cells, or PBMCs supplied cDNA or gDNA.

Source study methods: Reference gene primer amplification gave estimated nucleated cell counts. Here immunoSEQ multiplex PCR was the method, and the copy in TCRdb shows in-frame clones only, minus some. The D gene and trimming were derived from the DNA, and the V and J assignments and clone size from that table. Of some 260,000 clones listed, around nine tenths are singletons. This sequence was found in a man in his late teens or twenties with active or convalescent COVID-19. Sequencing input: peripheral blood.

The CDR3, as DNA: TGTGCCACCTCCCTACGGGGCGGGAGCGGGCCCGGGGAGCTGTTTTTT. It is translated as CATSLRGGSGPGELFF. The genes are TRBV28 and TRBJ2-2, with TRBD2 matching over 7 bases. The V and J ends lost 10 bases and 6 bases, in that order; junction bases with no gene match: 17. Germline CDR1 MDHEN, CDR2 SYDVKM. There are 16 residues in the CDR3.